The 15 T cell receptor beta chains presented below share a single source sample, sequenced in a study of cytomegalovirus exposure and HLA in healthy donors. Both 60 Vbeta primers and 13 Jbeta primers went into the PCR. Some clones are missing from TCRdb's copy, which holds only in-frame ones; the method was immunoSEQ multiplex PCR. This table holds some 130,000 clones, roughly 78% found once. Material: PBMCs. The origin of the receptors is a man aged 25 to 45 in good health.

This chain links TRBV6-4 with TRBJ2-5; 8 bases match TRBD1. The CDR3 runs 15 residues. Germline V gives CDR1 MRHNA, CDR2 SNTAGT. The junction had 6 bases not matched to a gene; V was cut back by 4 bases and J by 2 bases. The CDR3 coding sequence is TGTGCCAGCAGTGCAGGGACAGGTCATCAAGAGACCCAGTACTTC. It is translated as CASSAGTGHQETQYF.

This rearrangement joins TRBV7-2 to TRBJ2-4, with D maybe TRBD1 (5 bases). The CDR3 covers 15 residues. V lost 7 bases to trimming and J lost 3 bases, with 16 bases between them. The V gene's germline CDR1 is SGHTA and CDR2 FQGNSA. The CDR3 DNA is TGTGCCAGCACCCCCGGTGGGGCCGGCAAAAACATTCAGTACTTC. It is translated as CASTPGGAGKNIQYF.

The chain links TRBV7-9 to TRBJ2-7, with a possible D match to TRBD1 (5 bases). Germline V gene sequence: CDR1 SEHNR, CDR2 FQNEAQ (reference sequence). The CDR3 spans 15 residues. Trimming shortened V by 1 base and J by 0 bases, and 10 bases separated the two germline ends. The CDR3 nucleotides read TGTGCCAGCAGCTTAGGGACATACAGCTCCTACGAGCAGTACTTC. Amino acid sequence: CASSLGTYSSYEQYF.

With respect to this clone: A read error may produce the germline difference seen at one junction end. The chain joins TRBV7-9 to TRBJ1-3; D perhaps matches TRBD1 (5 bases). The length of the CDR3 is 17 residues. CDR1 and CDR2 (germline): SEHNR, FQNEAQ (reference sequence). The CDR3 protein is CSSSLAHGGSDGNTIYF. Here the CDR3 DNA reads TGTTCCAGCAGCTTAGCGCACGGGGGTTCAGATGGAAACACCATATATTTT.

This clone was seen only a few times. V gene TRBV6-4 combines with J gene TRBJ2-5, with a possible D match to TRBD2 (6 bases). Germline loops: CDR1 MRHNA, CDR2 SNTAGT. V dropped 5 bases and J dropped 5 bases, with 18 bases sitting between them. This CDR3 contains 15 residues. CDR3 protein: CASSPSAGSLETQYF. In DNA form, the CDR3 reads TGTGCCAGCAGTCCCTCGGCCGGGAGCCTCGAGACCCAGTACTTC.

Notes on this clone: The junction departs from the called germline gene at one end, perhaps through a read error. This chain joins TRBV28 and TRBJ1-4; D is ambiguous. CDR3 length equals 8 residues. From germline, CDR1 is MDHEN and CDR2 SYDVKM. This CDR3 reads CTNAGLFF. The CDR3 DNA reads as TGCACTAATGCGGGACTGTTTTTT.

The V gene is TRBV19, the J gene TRBJ1-2; D unresolved. This CDR3 spans 15 amino acids. Trimming removed 5 bases from V and 4 bases from J, with 17 bases in between. The germline V gene has CDR1 LNHDA and CDR2 SQIVND (reference sequence). CDR3 DNA sequence: TGTGCCAGTAGTCTAGGGTCCCAGAGGATCTATGGCTACACCTTC. It translates to CASSLGSQRIYGYTF. Together with reference TRBV19 and TRBJ1-2, the CDR3 gives the full variable domain: DGGITQSPKYLFRKEGQNVTLSCEQNLNHDAMYWYRQDPGQGLRLIYYSQIVNDFQKGDIAEGYSVSREKKESFPLTVTSAQKNPTAFYLCASSLGSQRIYGYTFGSGTRLTVV.

The chain couples TRBV19 to TRBJ2-7; D is perhaps TRBD1 (5 bases). This CDR3 region has 14 residues. The V and J ends lost 3 bases and 6 bases respectively, with 15 bases between them. In germline, CDR1 is LNHDA, CDR2 SQIVND (reference sequence). This chain's CDR3 is CASSIGQGSREQYF. CDR3 DNA: TGTGCCAGTAGTATCGGCCAGGGTTCCCGCGAGCAGTACTTC.

The rearrangement uses TRBV7-3 and TRBJ2-1; tentatively, D is TRBD2 (6 bases). The CDR3 is 14 amino acids. V lost 4 bases, J lost 3 bases, and 10 bases lay in between. CDR1 and CDR2 from the germline V gene are SGHTA and FQGTGA. The CDR3 sequence: CASSSGASYNEQFF. Written as DNA, the CDR3 is TGTGCCAGCAGCTCGGGAGCCAGCTACAATGAGCAGTTCTTC.

This chain uses TRBV7-8 with TRBJ1-2, with D perhaps matching TRBD1 (5 bases). This CDR3 is built from 15 residues. CDR1 is SGHVS and CDR2 is FQNEAQ in the germline V gene. V was trimmed by 6 bases and J by 5 bases, leaving 19 bases between them. CDR3 residues: CASSLAAGSPYGYTF. Written as DNA, the CDR3 is TGTGCCAGCAGTCTCGCGGCAGGGTCCCCTTATGGCTACACCTTC. Variable domain in full (rest from reference TRBV7-8 and TRBJ1-2): GAGVSQSPRYKVAKRGQDVALRCDPISGHVSLFWYQQALGQGPEFLTYFQNEAQLDKSGLPSDRFFAERPEGSVSTLKIQRTQQEDSAVYLCASSLAAGSPYGYTFGSGTRLTVV.

This chain connects TRBV11-2 to TRBJ1-2; perhaps TRBD1 as D (5 bases). V lost 5 bases to trimming and J lost 0 bases, with 13 bases between them. Germline V CDR1 and CDR2: SGHAT, FQNNGV. This CDR3 has 15 amino acids. Here the CDR3 DNA reads TGTGCCAGCAGCCACCACAGGTTACCTAACTATGGCTACACCTTC. The encoded protein is CASSHHRLPNYGYTF. The variable domain in full, completed from reference TRBV11-2 and TRBJ1-2, reads EAGVAQSPRYKIIEKRQSVAFWCNPISGHATLYWYQQILGQGPKLLIQFQNNGVVDDSQLPKDRFSAERLKGVDSTLKIQPAKLEDSAVYLCASSHHRLPNYGYTFGSGTRLTVV.

The V and J genes are TRBV4-1 and TRBJ2-7; tentative D call: TRBD2 (5 bases). The CDR3 covers 15 residues. V lost 4 bases and J lost 2, with 15 bases in between. In germline, CDR1 is MGHRA, CDR2 YSYEKL. CDR3 region: CASSPFAGVTYEQYF. The CDR3 nucleotides are TGCGCCAGCAGCCCCTTCGCGGGCGTAACCTACGAGCAGTACTTC.

The chain employs TRBV28 and TRBJ2-3, with 7 positions matching TRBD1. CDR1 MDHEN and CDR2 SYDVKM come from the germline V gene. This CDR3 has 14 amino acids. Trimming cost V 5 bases and J 1 base; bases outside gene matches: 3. The CDR3 DNA is TGTGCCAGCAGTCACGGGACAGGCACAGATACGCAGTATTTT. It yields the protein CASSHGTGTDTQYF.

The rearrangement joins TRBV30 to TRBJ1-6, with a weak D call TRBD1 (5 bases). The germline CDR1 and CDR2 sequences are GTSNPN and SVGIG (reference sequence). The V gene lost 0 bases and the J gene lost 10 bases, with 13 bases spanning the gap. The CDR3 is 14 amino acids. The CDR3 DNA is TGTGCCTGGAGTGTGGGGCAGGCGCGATCACCCCTCCACTTT. This translates into CAWSVGQARSPLHF. Full variable domain (remainder filled in from reference TRBV30 and TRBJ1-6): SQTIHQWPATLVQPVGSPLSLECTVEGTSNPNLYWYRQAAGRGLQLLFYSVGIGQISSEVPQNLSASRPQDRQFILSSKKLLLSDSGFYLCAWSVGQARSPLHFGNGTRLTVT.

In this sample, this clone turned up once. The chain carries TRBV4-3 and TRBJ1-6; 8 bases map to TRBD1. Germline V gene data show CDR1 as LGHNA and CDR2 as YSLEER. The V segment lost 0 bases and the J segment 5 bases; nucleotides outside the gene matches: 12. CDR3 length equals 19 residues. In DNA form, the CDR3 reads TGCGCCAGCAGCCAAGATCCAGCCCAGGGGGCGGCGGATAATTCACCCCTCCACTTT. It codes for CASSQDPAQGAADNSPLHF.